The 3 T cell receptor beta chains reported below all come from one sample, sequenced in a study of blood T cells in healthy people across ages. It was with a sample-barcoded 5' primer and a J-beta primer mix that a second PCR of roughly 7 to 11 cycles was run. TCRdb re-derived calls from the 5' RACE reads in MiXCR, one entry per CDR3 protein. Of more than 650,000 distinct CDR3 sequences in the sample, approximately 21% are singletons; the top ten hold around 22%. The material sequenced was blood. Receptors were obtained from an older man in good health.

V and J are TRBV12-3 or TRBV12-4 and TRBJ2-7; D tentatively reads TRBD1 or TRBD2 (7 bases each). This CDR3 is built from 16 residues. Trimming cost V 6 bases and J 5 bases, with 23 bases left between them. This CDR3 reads CASSLRGGGRLDEQYF. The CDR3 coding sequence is TGTGCCAGCAGCTTAAGGGGAGGGGGCCGCCTCGACGAGCAGTACTTC.

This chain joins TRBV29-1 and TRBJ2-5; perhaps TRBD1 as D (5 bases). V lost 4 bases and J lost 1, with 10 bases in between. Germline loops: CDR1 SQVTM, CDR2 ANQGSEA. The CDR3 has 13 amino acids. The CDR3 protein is CSVAWGFQETQYF. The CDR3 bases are TGCAGCGTTGCGTGGGGCTTCCAAGAGACCCAGTACTTC.

DNA of the CDR3: TGTGCCAGCAGTTATACTCTACGCGGGTCGCGAGAGACCCAGTACTTC. Translated: CASSYTLRGSRETQYF. V and J are TRBV6-5 and TRBJ2-5, with a possible D match to TRBD2 (5 bases). Germline-derived CDR1 and CDR2 are MNHEY and SVGAGI. This CDR3 region has 16 residues. V shed 3 bases and J shed 4 bases, with 18 bases lying between them.